This TCR beta chain was sequenced during a study of blood T cell repertoires in COVID-19. Sequencing used immunoSEQ multiplex PCR; TCRdb keeps in-frame clones, though not all of them. The data hold roughly 280,000 clones, with 86% observed a single time. The sequence was obtained from a man aged 18 to 30 with active or convalescent COVID-19. The sample taken for sequencing was peripheral blood.

CDR3 nucleotides: TGTGCCAGCAGTTACTCGGGACAGGGGTACGAGCAGTACTTC. Its protein product is CASSYSGQGYEQYF. The chain combines TRBV6-2 or TRBV6-3 with TRBJ2-7, with 10 bases matching TRBD1. Germline V lookup: CDR1 MNHEY, CDR2 SVGEGT. The V and J ends lost 0 bases and 4 bases, in that order; junction bases with no gene match: 0. This CDR3 is built from 14 residues.